One sample yielded the 5 T cell receptor beta chains listed below, sequenced in a study of blood T cell repertoires in COVID-19 (dated by TCRdb to the early 2020s). Library generation was performed with the immunoSEQ multiplex PCR assay. TCRdb carries this immuneACCESS record with in-frame sequences only. Its versions omit some clonotypes, under half of them owing to an unresolved V gene in the studies checked, with the rest unexplained. The sample includes under 200,000 clones, with around 86% observed a single time. The ten largest clones add up to approximately 23% of the sample. Sequenced input: PBMCs or T cells enriched from blood (not recorded which). The receptors here all came from a woman aged 40 to 49 in a cohort exposed to, infected with or recovered from COVID-19 (not recorded which).

V is TRBV15 and J is TRBJ2-7; D remains ambiguous. With 1 base removed from V and 3 bases from J, the gap between germline ends came to 4 bases. Germline loops: CDR1 LNHNV, CDR2 YYDKDF (reference sequence). The CDR3 length is 12 residues. The CDR3 is CATSRGDYEQYF. The CDR3 coding sequence is TGTGCCACCAGCAGAGGCGACTACGAGCAGTACTTC. Filled out from reference TRBV15 and TRBJ2-7, the complete variable domain reads DAMVIQNPRYQVTQFGKPVTLSCSQTLNHNVMYWYQQKSSQAPKLLFHYYDKDFNNEADTPDNFQSRRPNTSFCFLDIRSPGLGDTAMYLCATSRGDYEQYFGPGTRLTVT.

The rearrangement uses TRBV19 and TRBJ1-2; D gene ambiguous. Trimming removed 1 base at V and 0 bases at J, with 9 bases between. CDR1 and CDR2 from the germline V gene are LNHDA and SQIVND (reference sequence). This CDR3 has 15 amino acids. In DNA, the CDR3 is TGTGCCAGTAGTATAGTATTGGCAGCTAACTATGGCTACACCTTC. Its protein is CASSIVLAANYGYTF.

V and J are TRBV28 and TRBJ1-2; D uncertain. The CDR3 totals 11 residues. The V gene's germline CDR1 is MDHEN and CDR2 SYDVKM. Trimming left V 4 bases short and J 4 bases short, with 4 bases between. The CDR3 DNA sequence: TGTGCCAGCAGTTCCAGCTATGGCTACACCTTC. It specifies CASSSSYGYTF.

The J gene is TRBJ2-7, the V gene TRBV7-9; 7 nucleotides agree with TRBD2. The germline gives CDR1 SEHNR, CDR2 FQNEAQ (reference sequence). The CDR3 has 15 amino acids. The V gene end was trimmed by 4 bases and the J gene end by 2 bases; junction bases not matched to a gene: 8. CDR3 DNA sequence: TGTGCCAGCAGCTCCTCTAGCGGACGAACCTACGAGCAGTACTTC. Translation: CASSSSSGRTYEQYF.

The chain uses TRBV5-4 and TRBJ1-6; 8 nucleotides line up with TRBD1. The trim removed 5 bases at V and 9 bases at J, leaving 10 bases unmatched. The CDR3 runs to 15 residues. CDR1 is SGHNT, CDR2 YYREEE, per germline (reference sequence). The CDR3 loop reads CASSSPGQGGSPLHF. CDR3 DNA sequence: TGTGCCAGCAGTTCCCCCGGACAGGGAGGTTCACCCCTCCACTTT.